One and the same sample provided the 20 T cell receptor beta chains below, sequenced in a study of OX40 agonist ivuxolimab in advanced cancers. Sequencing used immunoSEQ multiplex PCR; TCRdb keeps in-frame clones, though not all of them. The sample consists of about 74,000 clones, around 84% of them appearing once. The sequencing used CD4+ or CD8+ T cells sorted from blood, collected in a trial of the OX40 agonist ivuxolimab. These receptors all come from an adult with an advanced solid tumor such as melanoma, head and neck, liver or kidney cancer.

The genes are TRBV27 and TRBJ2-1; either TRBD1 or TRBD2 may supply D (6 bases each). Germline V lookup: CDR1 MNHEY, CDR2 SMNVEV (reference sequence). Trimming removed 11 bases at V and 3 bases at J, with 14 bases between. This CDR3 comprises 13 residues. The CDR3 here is CASVAGHYNEQFF. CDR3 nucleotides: TGTGCCTCCGTTGCGGGACACTACAATGAGCAGTTCTTC.

The CDR3 sequence: CASNRLHANEQFF. The CDR3, as DNA: TGTGCCAGCAATAGGCTCCATGCCAATGAGCAGTTCTTC. The chain joins TRBV28 to TRBJ2-1; D is ambiguous. With 7 bases removed from V and 6 bases from J, the gap between germline ends came to 13 bases. The CDR3 spans 13 residues. The germline CDR1 and CDR2 sequences are MDHEN and SYDVKM.

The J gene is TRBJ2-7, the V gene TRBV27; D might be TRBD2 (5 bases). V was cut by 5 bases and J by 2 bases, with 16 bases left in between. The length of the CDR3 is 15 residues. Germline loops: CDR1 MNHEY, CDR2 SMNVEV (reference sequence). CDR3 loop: CASSRRTEATYEQYF. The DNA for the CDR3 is TGTGCCAGCAGTCGCAGGACTGAGGCTACCTACGAGCAGTACTTC.

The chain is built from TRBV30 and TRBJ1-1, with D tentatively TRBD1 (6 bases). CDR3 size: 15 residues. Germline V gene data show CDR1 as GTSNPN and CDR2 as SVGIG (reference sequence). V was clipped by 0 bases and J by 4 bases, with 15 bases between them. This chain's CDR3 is CAWSVRYRVGTEAFF. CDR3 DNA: TGTGCCTGGAGTGTACGGTACAGGGTAGGCACTGAAGCTTTCTTT.

This CDR3 reads CASSFIGQGAYEQYF. The CDR3 DNA sequence: TGTGCCAGCAGTTTCATCGGGCAGGGGGCCTACGAGCAGTACTTC. V gene TRBV27 combines with J gene TRBJ2-7, with 7 positions matching TRBD1. The ends lost 3 bases at V and 2 bases at J; junction bases unmatched: 7. Germline loops: CDR1 MNHEY, CDR2 SMNVEV (reference sequence). The CDR3 consists of 15 residues.

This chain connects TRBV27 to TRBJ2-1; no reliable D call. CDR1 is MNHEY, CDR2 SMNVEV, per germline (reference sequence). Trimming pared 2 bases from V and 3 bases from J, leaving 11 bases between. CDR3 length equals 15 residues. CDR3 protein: CASSLNSALYNEQFF. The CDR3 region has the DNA TGTGCCAGCAGTTTAAATTCCGCTCTCTACAATGAGCAGTTCTTC.

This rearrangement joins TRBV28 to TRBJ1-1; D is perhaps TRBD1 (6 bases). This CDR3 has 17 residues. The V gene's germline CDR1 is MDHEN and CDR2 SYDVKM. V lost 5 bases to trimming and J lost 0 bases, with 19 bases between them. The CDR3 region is CASSTPRRGPVNTEAFF. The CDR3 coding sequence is TGTGCCAGCAGTACCCCCAGACGGGGGCCCGTGAACACTGAAGCTTTCTTT.

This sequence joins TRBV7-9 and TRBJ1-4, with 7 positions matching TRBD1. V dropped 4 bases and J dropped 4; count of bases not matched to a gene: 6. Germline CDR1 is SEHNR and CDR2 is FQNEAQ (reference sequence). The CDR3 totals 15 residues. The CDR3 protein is CASSSGTVLNEKLFF. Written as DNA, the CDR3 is TGTGCCAGCAGCTCAGGGACAGTACTTAATGAAAAACTGTTTTTT.

The CDR3 coding sequence is TGTGCCAGCAATCCAAGCGGGAGCTACTCCTACGAGCAGTACTTC. Translating it yields CASNPSGSYSYEQYF. The rearrangement joins TRBV6-6 to TRBJ2-7; 8 nucleotides match TRBD2. Per the germline V gene, CDR1 is MNHNY and CDR2 is SVGAGI (reference sequence). CDR3 length equals 15 residues. J was trimmed by 0 bases and V by 7 bases; bases with no gene match: 8.

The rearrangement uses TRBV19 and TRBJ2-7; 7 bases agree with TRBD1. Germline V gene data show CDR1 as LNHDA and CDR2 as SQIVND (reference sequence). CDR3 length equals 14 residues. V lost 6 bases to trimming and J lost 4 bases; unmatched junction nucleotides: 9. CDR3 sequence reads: CASRMVGGTYEQYF. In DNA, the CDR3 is TGTGCCAGTAGGATGGTAGGGGGCACTTACGAGCAGTACTTC.

The CDR3 DNA follows: TGTGCCAGCAGTCCCGGTCGCTATGGCTACACCTTC. The encoded protein is CASSPGRYGYTF. The chain combines TRBV27 with TRBJ1-2; no definite D call. The CDR3 totals 12 residues. With 5 bases removed from V and 4 bases from J, the gap between germline ends came to 8 bases. Germline CDR1 and CDR2: MNHEY and SMNVEV (reference sequence).

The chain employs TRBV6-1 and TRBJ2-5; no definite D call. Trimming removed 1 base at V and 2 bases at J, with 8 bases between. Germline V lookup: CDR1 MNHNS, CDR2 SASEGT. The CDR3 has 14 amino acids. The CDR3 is CASSEGGLQETQYF. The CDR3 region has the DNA TGTGCCAGCAGTGAAGGAGGCTTGCAAGAGACCCAGTACTTC.

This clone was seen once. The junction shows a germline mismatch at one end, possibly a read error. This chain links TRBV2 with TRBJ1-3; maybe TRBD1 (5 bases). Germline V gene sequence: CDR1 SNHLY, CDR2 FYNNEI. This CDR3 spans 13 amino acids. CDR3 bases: TGTGCCAGCAGTGCTGGGGCTGGGAACACCATATATTTT. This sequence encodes CASSAGAGNTIYF.

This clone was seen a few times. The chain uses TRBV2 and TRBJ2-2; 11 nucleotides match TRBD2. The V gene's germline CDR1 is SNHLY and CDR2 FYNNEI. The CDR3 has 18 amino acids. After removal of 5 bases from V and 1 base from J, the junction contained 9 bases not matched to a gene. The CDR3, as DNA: TGTGCCAGCAGTAAGGCGGGACTAGCGGCTATGAACACCGGGGAGCTGTTTTTT. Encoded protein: CASSKAGLAAMNTGELFF.

The CDR3 coding sequence is TGTGCCAGCAGCCCGGGGGAAAAACTGTTTTTT. This encodes CASSPGEKLFF. This sequence joins TRBV7-9 and TRBJ1-4; D remains ambiguous. Germline loops: CDR1 SEHNR, CDR2 FQNEAQ (reference sequence). The CDR3 spans 11 residues. V lost 5 bases to trimming and J lost 8 bases, with 6 bases between them.

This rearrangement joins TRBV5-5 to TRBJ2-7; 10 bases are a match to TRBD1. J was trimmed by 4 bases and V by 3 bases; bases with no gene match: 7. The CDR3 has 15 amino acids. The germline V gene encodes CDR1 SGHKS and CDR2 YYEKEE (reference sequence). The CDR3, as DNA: TGTGCCAGCAGCTGGGACAGGGGAAGAGGATACGAGCAGTACGTC. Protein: CASSWDRGRGYEQYV.

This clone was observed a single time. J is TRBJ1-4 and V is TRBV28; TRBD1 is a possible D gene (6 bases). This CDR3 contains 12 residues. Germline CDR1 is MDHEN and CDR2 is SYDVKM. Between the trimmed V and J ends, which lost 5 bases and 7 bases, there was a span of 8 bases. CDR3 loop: CASSGGAEKLFF. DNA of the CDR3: TGTGCCAGCAGTGGGGGGGCTGAAAAACTGTTTTTT.

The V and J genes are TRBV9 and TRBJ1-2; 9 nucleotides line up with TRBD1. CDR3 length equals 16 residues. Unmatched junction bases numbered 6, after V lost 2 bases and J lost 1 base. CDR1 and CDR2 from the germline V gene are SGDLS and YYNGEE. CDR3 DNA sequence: TGTGCCAGCAGCGTTACAGGGGGCGTTAATAACTATGGCTACACCTTC. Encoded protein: CASSVTGGVNNYGYTF.

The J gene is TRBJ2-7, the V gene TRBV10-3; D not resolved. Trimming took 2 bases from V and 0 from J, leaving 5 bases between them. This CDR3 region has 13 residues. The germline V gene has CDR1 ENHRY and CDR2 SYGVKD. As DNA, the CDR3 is TGTGCCATCAGTGAGGCACCCTCCTACGAGCAGTACTTC. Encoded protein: CAISEAPSYEQYF.

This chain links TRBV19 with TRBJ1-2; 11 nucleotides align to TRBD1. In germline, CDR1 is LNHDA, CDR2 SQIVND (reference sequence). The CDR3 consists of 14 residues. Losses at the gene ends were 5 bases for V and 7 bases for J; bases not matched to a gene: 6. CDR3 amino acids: CASSFGQGAGGYTF. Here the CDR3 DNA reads TGTGCCAGTAGTTTTGGACAGGGGGCTGGTGGCTACACCTTC.